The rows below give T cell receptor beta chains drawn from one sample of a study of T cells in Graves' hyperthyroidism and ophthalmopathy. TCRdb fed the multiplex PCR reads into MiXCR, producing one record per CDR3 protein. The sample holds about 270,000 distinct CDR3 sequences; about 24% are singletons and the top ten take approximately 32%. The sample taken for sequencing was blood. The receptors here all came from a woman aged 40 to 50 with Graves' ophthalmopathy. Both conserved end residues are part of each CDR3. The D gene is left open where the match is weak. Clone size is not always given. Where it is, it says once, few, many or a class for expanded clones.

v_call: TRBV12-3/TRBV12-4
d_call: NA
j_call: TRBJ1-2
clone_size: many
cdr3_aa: CASSFLQGSNYGYTF
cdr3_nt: TGTGCCAGCAGTTTCCTACAGGGTTCTAACTATGGCTACACCTTC

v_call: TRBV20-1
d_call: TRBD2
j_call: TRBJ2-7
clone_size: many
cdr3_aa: CSAYVAGISYEQYF
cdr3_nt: TGCAGTGCTTATGTAGCGGGAATCTCCTACGAGCAGTACTTC

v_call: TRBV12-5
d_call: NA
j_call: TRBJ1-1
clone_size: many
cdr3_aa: CASGLVLIGAFF
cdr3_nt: TGTGCTAGTGGTTTGGTACTGATCGGAGCTTTCTTT

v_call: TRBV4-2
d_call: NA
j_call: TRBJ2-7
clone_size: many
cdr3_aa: CASSQTGTSSYEQYF
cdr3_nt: TGTGCCAGCAGCCAGACCGGGACAAGCTCCTACGAGCAGTACTTC

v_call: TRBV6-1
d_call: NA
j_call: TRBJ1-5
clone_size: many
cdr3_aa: CASSELTSSNQPQHF
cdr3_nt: TGTGCCAGCAGTGAGCTGACATCTAGCAATCAGCCCCAGCATTTT

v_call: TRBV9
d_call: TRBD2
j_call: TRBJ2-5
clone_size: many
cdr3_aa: CASSVGGSQETQYF
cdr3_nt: TGTGCCAGCAGCGTAGGCGGGAGCCAAGAGACCCAGTACTTC

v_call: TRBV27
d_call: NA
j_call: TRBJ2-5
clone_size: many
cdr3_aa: CASRGRGLEETQYF
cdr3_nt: TGTGCCAGCAGGGGGCGGGGGCTAGAGGAGACCCAGTACTTC

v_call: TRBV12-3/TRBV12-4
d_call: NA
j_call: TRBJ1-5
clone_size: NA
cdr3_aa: CASRATGLGDQPQHF
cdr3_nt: TGTGCCAGCAGGGCAACAGGGTTGGGGGACCAGCCCCAGCATTTT

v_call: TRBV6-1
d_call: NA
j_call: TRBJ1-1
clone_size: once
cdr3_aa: CASSGPGYTEAFF
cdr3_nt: TGTGCCAGCAGTGGACCAGGGTACACTGAAGCTTTCTTT

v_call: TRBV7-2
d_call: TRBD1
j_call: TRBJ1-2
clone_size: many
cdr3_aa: CASSSTGTAGYGYTF
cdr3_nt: TGTGCCAGCAGCTCTACCGGGACAGCCGGCTATGGCTACACCTTC

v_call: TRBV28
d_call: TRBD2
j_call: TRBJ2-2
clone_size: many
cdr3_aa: CASSPRTSGGTGELFF
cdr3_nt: TGTGCCAGCAGTCCCAGGACTAGCGGTGGCACCGGGGAGCTGTTTTTT

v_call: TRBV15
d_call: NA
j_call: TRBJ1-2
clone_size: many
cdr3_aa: CATSRRDTDYGYTF
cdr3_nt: TGTGCCACCAGCAGACGGGACACCGACTATGGCTACACCTTC

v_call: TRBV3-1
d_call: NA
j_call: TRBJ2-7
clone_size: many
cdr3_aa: CASSQGRTASYEQYF
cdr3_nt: TGTGCCAGCAGCCAAGGAAGGACGGCCTCCTACGAGCAGTACTTC

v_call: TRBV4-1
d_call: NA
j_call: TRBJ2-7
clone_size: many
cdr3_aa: CASSQTTSSSYEQYF
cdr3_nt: TGCGCCAGCAGCCAAACTACTAGTTCTTCCTACGAGCAGTACTTC

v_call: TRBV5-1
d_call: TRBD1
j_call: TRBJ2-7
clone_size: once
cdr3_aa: CASSLGQGKDEQYF
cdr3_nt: TGCGCCAGCAGCTTGGGACAGGGTAAGGACGAGCAGTACTTC

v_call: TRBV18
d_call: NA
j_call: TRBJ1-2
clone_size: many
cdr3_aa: CASSPNSVYGYTF
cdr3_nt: TGTGCCAGCTCTCCCAACTCCGTCTATGGCTACACCTTC

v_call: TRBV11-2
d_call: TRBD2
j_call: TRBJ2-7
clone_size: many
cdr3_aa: CASSLETSGEQYF
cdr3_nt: TGTGCCAGCAGCTTAGAGACTAGCGGCGAGCAGTACTTC

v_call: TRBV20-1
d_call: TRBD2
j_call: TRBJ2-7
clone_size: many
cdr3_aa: CSAPGGSSGSYEQYF
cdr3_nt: TGCAGTGCCCCAGGGGGGTCTAGCGGGAGCTACGAGCAGTACTTC

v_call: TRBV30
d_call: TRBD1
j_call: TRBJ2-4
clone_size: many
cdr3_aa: CAWGRQGLSKNIQYF
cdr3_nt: TGTGCCTGGGGGAGACAGGGCCTGTCCAAAAACATTCAGTACTTC